This is a list of T cell receptor beta chains from one sample in a study of blood T cell repertoires in COVID-19. Produced via immunoSEQ multiplex PCR; TCRdb's table is partial and in-frame only. The data show around 300,000 clones, 70% to 90% seen once. The source material was peripheral blood. Receptors originate from a woman between 50 and 59 years old with COVID-19, enrolled during active disease. The CDR3 runs from the conserved cysteine through the conserved F or W. Each record gives: V gene, J gene, clone size, D gene, CDR3 protein, CDR3 DNA. The D gene is left open where the match is weak. The size of a clone is reported for some rows only, either as once, few or many, or as a class for expanded clones.

v_call: TRBV18
j_call: TRBJ1-2
clone_size: -
d_call: TRBD1
cdr3_aa: CASSPPKGQGAGYTF
cdr3_nt: TGTGCCAGCTCACCACCGAAGGGACAGGGGGCTGGCTACACCTTC

v_call: TRBV19
j_call: TRBJ2-5
clone_size: -
d_call: -
cdr3_aa: CASSRHYQETQYF
cdr3_nt: TGTGCCAGTAGTAGACACTACCAAGAGACCCAGTACTTC

v_call: TRBV6-5
j_call: TRBJ1-5
clone_size: -
d_call: -
cdr3_aa: CASTKAGDQPQHF
cdr3_nt: TGTGCCAGCACCAAGGCAGGGGATCAGCCCCAGCATTTT

v_call: TRBV3-1/TRBV3-2
j_call: TRBJ2-5
clone_size: -
d_call: TRBD2
cdr3_aa: CASSPEYLAGGPSETQYF
cdr3_nt: TGTGCCAGCAGCCCCGAGTACCTAGCGGGAGGGCCTAGTGAGACCCAGTACTTC

v_call: TRBV3-1/TRBV3-2
j_call: TRBJ1-1
clone_size: -
d_call: -
cdr3_aa: CASSRVNTEAFF
cdr3_nt: TGTGCCAGCAGCCGCGTGAACACTGAAGCTTTCTTT

v_call: TRBV7-8
j_call: TRBJ1-1
clone_size: -
d_call: TRBD1
cdr3_aa: CASSLTPRTGSRNTEAFF
cdr3_nt: TGTGCCAGCAGCTTAACCCCTCGGACAGGGTCTAGAAACACTGAAGCTTTCTTT

v_call: TRBV7-2
j_call: TRBJ1-4
clone_size: -
d_call: -
cdr3_aa: CASSLTGSSEKLFF
cdr3_nt: TGTGCCAGCAGCTTAACAGGGTCGAGTGAAAAACTGTTTTTT

v_call: TRBV7-9
j_call: TRBJ1-2
clone_size: few
d_call: -
cdr3_aa: CASHTPGWPHYTF
cdr3_nt: TGTGCCAGCCATACCCCAGGGTGGCCCCACTACACCTTC

v_call: TRBV6-2/TRBV6-3
j_call: TRBJ1-5
clone_size: -
d_call: -
cdr3_aa: CASSSGVGKFGQPQHF
cdr3_nt: TGTGCCAGCAGTTCGGGGGTAGGCAAGTTCGGTCAGCCCCAGCATTTT

v_call: TRBV24-1
j_call: TRBJ2-7
clone_size: -
d_call: -
cdr3_aa: CATSDPTQAREQYF
cdr3_nt: TGTGCCACCAGTGACCCCACCCAGGCCCGGGAGCAGTACTTC

v_call: TRBV5-4
j_call: TRBJ2-7
clone_size: -
d_call: TRBD2
cdr3_aa: CASSLSSGRAHEQYF
cdr3_nt: TGTGCCAGCAGCTTGTCCAGCGGGAGGGCCCACGAGCAGTACTTC

v_call: TRBV7-9
j_call: TRBJ2-1
clone_size: -
d_call: TRBD2
cdr3_aa: CASSLASGLARFYNEQFF
cdr3_nt: TGTGCCAGCAGCTTAGCGTCGGGACTAGCGCGTTTCTACAATGAGCAGTTCTTC

v_call: TRBV20-1
j_call: TRBJ2-7
clone_size: few
d_call: TRBD2
cdr3_aa: CSASLGLAYEQYF
cdr3_nt: TGCAGTGCTAGTCTGGGACTAGCTTACGAGCAGTACTTC

v_call: TRBV11-2
j_call: TRBJ1-1
clone_size: -
d_call: TRBD1
cdr3_aa: CASSFDRDPWTEAFF
cdr3_nt: TGTGCCAGCAGCTTTGACAGGGATCCGTGGACTGAAGCTTTCTTT

v_call: TRBV9
j_call: TRBJ2-7
clone_size: once
d_call: TRBD1
cdr3_aa: CASSGTGKAWVEQYF
cdr3_nt: TGTGCCAGCAGCGGGACAGGGAAGGCTTGGGTCGAGCAGTACTTC

v_call: TRBV30
j_call: TRBJ2-3
clone_size: -
d_call: TRBD1
cdr3_aa: CAWSIGTGRYTQYF
cdr3_nt: TGTGCCTGGAGTATCGGGACAGGGAGATATACGCAGTATTTT

v_call: TRBV30
j_call: TRBJ2-7
clone_size: -
d_call: -
cdr3_aa: CAWGKDNYEQYF
cdr3_nt: TGTGCCTGGGGCAAGGACAACTACGAGCAGTACTTC

v_call: TRBV19
j_call: TRBJ1-6
clone_size: -
d_call: -
cdr3_aa: CASSTTGISPLHF
cdr3_nt: TGTGCCAGTAGTACCACGGGGATCTCACCCCTCCACTTT

v_call: TRBV18
j_call: TRBJ2-5
clone_size: -
d_call: TRBD2
cdr3_aa: CASSPQPSGSTETQYF
cdr3_nt: TGTGCCAGCTCACCACAGCCTAGCGGGAGTACGGAGACCCAGTACTTC

v_call: TRBV5-1
j_call: TRBJ2-7
clone_size: -
d_call: TRBD2
cdr3_aa: CASSLSSGRTYEQYF
cdr3_nt: TGCGCCAGCAGCTTGAGTAGCGGGAGGACCTACGAGCAGTACTTC

v_call: TRBV3-1/TRBV3-2
j_call: TRBJ2-7
clone_size: -
d_call: -
cdr3_aa: CASSQDPPGRLGEQYF
cdr3_nt: TGTGCCAGCAGCCAAGATCCTCCGGGAAGGCTGGGGGAGCAGTACTTC

v_call: TRBV18
j_call: TRBJ2-5
clone_size: -
d_call: TRBD2
cdr3_aa: CASSPPTRGQETQYF
cdr3_nt: TGTGCCAGCTCACCACCGACGCGGGGGCAAGAGACCCAGTACTTC

v_call: TRBV27
j_call: TRBJ2-2
clone_size: -
d_call: -
cdr3_aa: CASSHRRDTDRARTGELFF
cdr3_nt: TGTGCCAGCAGTCATCGCCGGGACACCGATAGAGCCCGGACCGGGGAGCTGTTTTTT

v_call: TRBV7-2
j_call: TRBJ1-5
clone_size: -
d_call: TRBD1
cdr3_aa: CASSLRTGESQPQHF
cdr3_nt: TGTGCCAGCAGCTTAAGAACAGGGGAGAGTCAGCCCCAGCATTTT

v_call: TRBV18
j_call: TRBJ2-1
clone_size: -
d_call: TRBD1
cdr3_aa: CASSPPDLVRDSGTFYNEQFF
cdr3_nt: TGTGCCAGCTCACCACCGGATCTTGTACGGGACAGCGGAACTTTCTACAATGAGCAGTTCTTC

v_call: TRBV6-6
j_call: TRBJ2-7
clone_size: once
d_call: -
cdr3_aa: CASSYDSAYEQYF
cdr3_nt: TGTGCCAGCAGTTACGACAGTGCCTACGAGCAGTACTTC

v_call: TRBV19
j_call: TRBJ2-3
clone_size: -
d_call: -
cdr3_aa: CASTGFSSDTQYF
cdr3_nt: TGTGCCAGTACAGGGTTCAGTTCGGATACGCAGTATTTT

v_call: TRBV15
j_call: TRBJ2-5
clone_size: -
d_call: TRBD2
cdr3_aa: CATSRDTGLAGGETQYF
cdr3_nt: TGTGCCACCAGCAGAGATACGGGGCTAGCGGGAGGAGAGACCCAGTACTTC

v_call: TRBV6-8
j_call: TRBJ2-3
clone_size: -
d_call: -
cdr3_aa: CASSYSFLAGSLMGTQYF
cdr3_nt: TGTGCCAGCAGTTACTCCTTTCTGGCGGGAAGCCTTATGGGTACGCAGTATTTT

v_call: TRBV6-2/TRBV6-3
j_call: TRBJ1-6
clone_size: -
d_call: TRBD1
cdr3_aa: CASSEDRVAPLHF
cdr3_nt: TGTGCCAGCAGTGAGGACAGGGTGGCACCCCTCCACTTT

v_call: TRBV6-6
j_call: TRBJ2-3
clone_size: -
d_call: TRBD1
cdr3_aa: CASSRQGGTDTQYF
cdr3_nt: TGTGCCAGCAGCCGACAGGGGGGAACAGATACGCAGTATTTT

v_call: TRBV11-2
j_call: TRBJ2-7
clone_size: -
d_call: TRBD2
cdr3_aa: CASSLEASGSQGEQYF
cdr3_nt: TGTGCCAGCAGCTTAGAGGCTAGCGGGAGCCAAGGGGAGCAGTACTTC

v_call: TRBV7-2
j_call: TRBJ1-2
clone_size: -
d_call: TRBD1
cdr3_aa: CASSSQGASYGYTF
cdr3_nt: TGTGCCAGCAGCTCTCAGGGGGCAAGCTATGGCTACACCTTC

v_call: TRBV3-1/TRBV3-2
j_call: TRBJ2-7
clone_size: -
d_call: -
cdr3_aa: CASSPGETYEQYF
cdr3_nt: TGTGCCAGCAGCCCCGGGGAAACGTACGAGCAGTACTTC

v_call: TRBV5-8
j_call: TRBJ1-2
clone_size: -
d_call: TRBD1
cdr3_aa: CASSPRQGGGYTF
cdr3_nt: TGTGCCAGCAGCCCACGACAGGGAGGAGGCTACACCTTC

v_call: TRBV21-1
j_call: TRBJ1-5
clone_size: -
d_call: -
cdr3_aa: CASSKQGRQPQHF
cdr3_nt: TGTGCCAGCAGCAAACAGGGTAGGCAGCCCCAGCATTTT

v_call: TRBV7-9
j_call: TRBJ1-1
clone_size: -
d_call: -
cdr3_aa: CASSLVETGRTEAFF
cdr3_nt: TGTGCCAGCAGCTTAGTAGAAACCGGTCGAACTGAAGCTTTCTTT

v_call: TRBV16
j_call: TRBJ1-1
clone_size: -
d_call: TRBD1
cdr3_aa: CASSQLYGQGMNTEAFF
cdr3_nt: TGTGCCAGCAGCCAATTGTACGGACAGGGGATGAACACTGAAGCTTTCTTT

v_call: TRBV7-2
j_call: TRBJ2-7
clone_size: -
d_call: -
cdr3_aa: CASSLTDSSYEQYF
cdr3_nt: TGTGCCAGCAGCTTGACAGATAGCTCCTACGAGCAGTACTTC

v_call: TRBV5-1
j_call: TRBJ2-5
clone_size: -
d_call: TRBD2
cdr3_aa: CASSPSTELLAGGPQETQYF
cdr3_nt: TGCGCCAGCAGCCCCTCGACAGAACTACTAGCGGGAGGGCCTCAAGAGACCCAGTACTTC

v_call: TRBV18
j_call: TRBJ2-3
clone_size: -
d_call: TRBD2
cdr3_aa: CASSSWTSGNTDTQYF
cdr3_nt: TGTGCCAGCTCATCCTGGACTAGCGGAAACACAGATACGCAGTATTTT

v_call: TRBV6-5
j_call: TRBJ2-1
clone_size: -
d_call: TRBD2
cdr3_aa: CASSLGGGSYNEQFF
cdr3_nt: TGTGCCAGCAGCCTTGGCGGGGGTTCCTACAATGAGCAGTTCTTC

v_call: TRBV19
j_call: TRBJ2-7
clone_size: -
d_call: TRBD2
cdr3_aa: CASSITTTSGRYEQYF
cdr3_nt: TGTGCCAGTAGTATAACTACAACTAGCGGGCGTTACGAGCAGTACTTC

v_call: TRBV7-2
j_call: TRBJ2-5
clone_size: -
d_call: TRBD2
cdr3_aa: CASSLDSGRAWETQYF
cdr3_nt: TGTGCCAGCAGCTTAGATAGCGGGAGGGCCTGGGAGACCCAGTACTTC

v_call: TRBV19
j_call: TRBJ2-3
clone_size: -
d_call: TRBD2
cdr3_aa: CASSIVPGLAGAEDTQYF
cdr3_nt: TGTGCCAGTAGTATTGTACCGGGACTAGCGGGAGCGGAAGATACGCAGTATTTT

v_call: TRBV19
j_call: TRBJ2-7
clone_size: -
d_call: -
cdr3_aa: CASSIAGASEQYF
cdr3_nt: TGTGCCAGTAGTATAGCGGGAGCCTCCGAGCAGTACTTC

v_call: TRBV5-1
j_call: TRBJ1-2
clone_size: few
d_call: TRBD1
cdr3_aa: CASSWTGGLGYTF
cdr3_nt: TGCGCCAGCAGCTGGACAGGGGGCCTTGGCTACACCTTC